The T cell receptor beta chain under discussion was sequenced for a study of CD8 T cells in Susac syndrome. The multiple sclerosis controls were treatment-naive patients, and their relapsing-remitting disease was stable or active. FACS enriched CD8+ TEMRA cells, while bulk CD8+ and CD4+ were negatively isolated. Between the trimmed V and J ends, which lost 1 base and 4 bases, there was a span of 7 bases. The CDR3 totals 14 residues. Germline V lookup: CDR1 LGHDT, CDR2 YNNKEL (reference sequence). cDNA came from approximately 0.5 to 1 ug RNA primed by random hexamers. TCRdb itself ran the immunoSEQ multiplex PCR reads through MiXCR, one entry per CDR3 protein. Among under 150,000 distinct CDR3 sequences, roughly 76% were seen once, and the ten largest hold 0.51%.

The chain employs TRBV3-1 and TRBJ2-2, with a possible D match to TRBD2 (6 bases). The receptor was derived from a human donor with multiple sclerosis. Sequenced: CD8+ T cells from PBMCs. The CDR3 DNA reads as TGTGCCAGCAGCCAAGTGGAGGGCACCGGGGAGCTGTTTTTT. This translates into CASSQVEGTGELFF. The full variable domain, completed using reference TRBV3-1 and TRBJ2-2, is DTAVSQTPKYLVTQMGNDKSIKCEQNLGHDTMYWYKQDSKKFLKIMFSYNNKELIINETVPNRFSPKSPDKAHLNLHINSLELGDSAVYFCASSQVEGTGELFFGEGSRLTVL.